The 29 T cell receptor beta chains below all came from one sample that was sequenced in a study of blood T cell repertoires in COVID-19. Produced via immunoSEQ multiplex PCR; TCRdb's table is partial and in-frame only. The data hold approximately 210,000 clones, with roughly four fifths observed a single time. The sample consisted of peripheral blood. These receptors all stem from a woman in her forties with acute or convalescent COVID-19.

This CDR3 reads CASRGTDSQTEAFF. The DNA of the CDR3 is TGTGCCAGCAGGGGGACAGACTCACAAACTGAAGCTTTCTTT. V usage is TRBV6-5 and J usage is TRBJ1-1; the match to TRBD1 covers 7 bases. The CDR3 runs 14 residues. Trimming took 6 bases from V and 5 from J; bases not matched to a gene: 9. Looked up from germline, CDR1 is MNHEY and CDR2 is SVGAGI.

DNA for the CDR3: TGTGCCATCAGTGGTGACAGGGGGTTGGATACGCAGTATTTT. Protein product: CAISGDRGLDTQYF. This chain connects TRBV10-3 to TRBJ2-3, with 9 bases identical to TRBD1. J gave up 6 bases and V 4 bases, and 5 bases lay outside the gene matches. Per the germline V gene, CDR1 is ENHRY and CDR2 is SYGVKD. The CDR3 is made up of 14 amino acids.

The J gene is TRBJ2-3, the V gene TRBV5-1, with D possibly matching TRBD1 (6 bases). Germline V gene data show CDR1 as SGHRS and CDR2 as YFSETQ. CDR3 length equals 15 residues. V lost 0 bases and J lost 3, with 11 bases in between. CDR3 coding DNA: TGCGCCAGCAGCTTGGCTCCAGGGACAACAGATACGCAGTATTTT. This sequence encodes CASSLAPGTTDTQYF.

V usage is TRBV9 and J usage is TRBJ2-7, with D possibly being TRBD2 (6 bases). CDR3 size: 15 residues. The V gene lost 0 bases and the J gene lost 2 bases, with 12 bases spanning the gap. Germline-derived CDR1 and CDR2 are SGDLS and YYNGEE. CDR3 in amino acids: CASSVGGTSTYEQYF. DNA of the CDR3: TGTGCCAGCAGCGTAGGCGGGACTTCCACCTACGAGCAGTACTTC.

The CDR3 nucleotides read TGTGCCAGCAGCTACCCGACGGGACAGGAGTCTTTATCGAACACCGGGGAGCTGTTTTTT. It yields the protein CASSYPTGQESLSNTGELFF. The chain uses TRBV7-8 and TRBJ2-2; 8 bases agree with TRBD1. CDR1 and CDR2 (germline): SGHVS, FQNEAQ. The CDR3 consists of 20 residues. V was pared by 4 bases and J by 0 bases, with 16 bases of the junction left unmatched.

This chain connects TRBV11-2 to TRBJ2-2; 15 nucleotides match TRBD2. The CDR3 extends over 17 amino acids. Germline-derived CDR1 and CDR2 are SGHAT and FQNNGV. V shed 4 bases, J shed 6 bases, and the junction held 6 bases outside the gene matches. CDR3 DNA: TGTGCCAGCAGCTCCGGTGGGACTAGCGGGAGGCCCGGGGAGCTGTTTTTT. Protein: CASSSGGTSGRPGELFF.

The chain links TRBV15 to TRBJ2-4, with 11 bases aligning to TRBD1. The germline V gene encodes CDR1 LNHNV and CDR2 YYDKDF (reference sequence). V lost 1 base to trimming and J lost 4 bases; unmatched junction nucleotides: 0. The CDR3 contains 15 residues. This CDR3 is CATSRGDRGKNIQYF. The CDR3 DNA is TGTGCCACCAGCAGAGGGGACAGGGGGAAAAACATTCAGTACTTC.

The chain is built from TRBV6-5 and TRBJ2-2, with unresolved D. V gave up 2 bases and J gave up 7 bases, with 8 bases separating them. This CDR3 region has 13 residues. The V gene's germline CDR1 is MNHEY and CDR2 SVGAGI. The CDR3 DNA sequence: TGTGCCAGCAGTTACGCTCACGGCGGGGAGCTGTTTTTT. Translating gives CASSYAHGGELFF.

The CDR3 sequence is CASSLLKGDQGAREQYF. The DNA for the CDR3 is TGTGCCAGCAGCCTCCTAAAGGGAGATCAGGGGGCTCGCGAGCAGTACTTC. The chain couples TRBV5-6 to TRBJ2-7, with 8 nucleotides matching TRBD1. The CDR3 is made up of 17 amino acids. The J segment lost 6 bases and the V segment lost 4 bases, leaving 18 bases of the junction unmatched. Germline lookup yields CDR1 SGHDT and CDR2 YYEEEE.

V gene TRBV5-1 combines with J gene TRBJ1-2, with a weak D call TRBD1 (5 bases). V was pared by 0 bases and J by 6 bases, with 12 bases between. The CDR3 consists of 14 residues. Germline lookup yields CDR1 SGHRS and CDR2 YFSETQ. DNA of the CDR3: TGCGCCAGCAGCTTGGCCGGGGGGAGGGATGGCTACACCTTC. Translating gives CASSLAGGRDGYTF.

The chain is built from TRBV18 and TRBJ1-6; D unresolved. Trimming stripped 3 bases from V and 9 bases from J, with 15 bases between. Germline V gene sequence: CDR1 KGHSH, CDR2 LQKENI. This CDR3 is 15 amino acids long. The CDR3 DNA reads TGTGCCAGCTCACCTACGGCGGTGGAAATTTCACCCCTCCACTTT. It specifies CASSPTAVEISPLHF.

The chain carries TRBV19 and TRBJ2-7, with a possible D match to TRBD1 (5 bases). The CDR3 covers 12 residues. V lost 8 bases and J 2 bases, leaving 10 bases between the germline ends. In germline, CDR1 is LNHDA, CDR2 SQIVND (reference sequence). The CDR3 DNA follows: TGTGCCAGTTCTACAGGTCCCTACGAGCAGTACTTC. This gives the protein CASSTGPYEQYF.

The chain is built from TRBV7-9 and TRBJ2-1, with D tentatively TRBD1 (5 bases). With 6 bases removed from V and 0 bases from J, the gap between germline ends came to 12 bases. CDR3 length: 15 amino acids. The germline CDR1 and CDR2 sequences are SEHNR and FQNEAQ (reference sequence). The CDR3 sequence is CASSPQGNSYNEQFF. The DNA of the CDR3 is TGTGCCAGCAGTCCTCAGGGCAACTCCTACAATGAGCAGTTCTTC.

The rearrangement uses TRBV7-3 and TRBJ2-3; tentative D call: TRBD1 (6 bases). The germline CDR1 and CDR2 sequences are SGHTA and FQGTGA. Between the trimmed V and J ends, which lost 5 bases and 6 bases, there was a span of 9 bases. The CDR3 runs to 12 residues. The DNA of the CDR3 is TGTGCCAGCAGCGGGGGCCTGGATACGCAGTATTTT. It is translated as CASSGGLDTQYF.

The chain couples TRBV7-9 to TRBJ2-7; TRBD2 might be the D (6 bases). The CDR3 is 15 amino acids. Germline V CDR1 and CDR2: SEHNR, FQNEAQ (reference sequence). Trimming left V 4 bases short and J 3 bases short, with 16 bases between. CDR3 sequence (DNA): TGTGCCAGCAGCTCAGTGGGTAGCGGAGTCTACGAGCAGTACTTC. Translating it yields CASSSVGSGVYEQYF.

The genes are TRBV29-1 and TRBJ2-1; TRBD2 matches at 12 bases. The ends lost 7 bases at V and 0 bases at J; junction bases unmatched: 10. CDR1 is SQVTM, CDR2 ANQGSEA, per germline. The CDR3 is made up of 17 amino acids. In DNA form, the CDR3 reads TGCAGCGCAGTGACTAGCGGGGGCCAGAGCTCCTACAATGAGCAGTTCTTC. This codes for CSAVTSGGQSSYNEQFF.

The rearrangement uses TRBV10-2 and TRBJ2-5; D is perhaps TRBD2 (5 bases). The CDR3 is made up of 14 amino acids. V lost 8 bases to trimming and J lost 0 bases, with 13 bases between them. In germline, CDR1 is WSHSY, CDR2 SAAADI. This CDR3 reads CASRASTNQETQYF. The CDR3 region has the DNA TGCGCCAGCCGGGCTAGCACTAACCAAGAGACCCAGTACTTC.

V is TRBV2 and J is TRBJ2-3; the D gene is possibly TRBD1 (7 bases). Looked up from germline, CDR1 is SNHLY and CDR2 is FYNNEI. The CDR3 has 14 amino acids. V was pared by 6 bases and J by 2 bases, with 12 bases between. The CDR3 DNA reads TGTGCCAGCAGGGGGGGACAGTCCACAGATACGCAGTATTTT. Amino acid sequence: CASRGGQSTDTQYF.

This chain connects TRBV5-1 to TRBJ1-1, with 11 bases that match TRBD1. Germline CDR1 and CDR2: SGHRS and YFSETQ. V lost 6 bases, J lost 4 bases, and 5 bases stayed unmatched. The CDR3 length is 14 residues. The CDR3 loop reads CASKEGTGGTEAFF. DNA of the CDR3: TGCGCCAGCAAGGAGGGGACAGGGGGCACTGAAGCTTTCTTT. The full variable domain, rest sourced from reference TRBV5-1 and TRBJ1-1, is KAGVTQTPRYLIKTRGQQVTLSCSPISGHRSVSWYQQTPGQGLQFLFEYFSETQRNKGNFPGRFSGRQFSNSRSEMNVSTLELGDSALYLCASKEGTGGTEAFFGQGTRLTVV.

The chain employs TRBV27 and TRBJ1-1; the D gene is possibly TRBD1 (6 bases). CDR1 and CDR2 from the germline V gene are MNHEY and SMNVEV (reference sequence). There are 15 residues in the CDR3. Between the trimmed V and J ends, which lost 7 bases and 5 bases, there was a span of 20 bases. CDR3 protein: CASTRVAGAKTEAFF. The DNA for the CDR3 is TGTGCCAGCACCCGGGTGGCAGGGGCGAAAACTGAAGCTTTCTTT.

CDR3 nucleotides: TGTGCCAGCAGTGCACCTAGCGGGAAAACAGATACGCAGTATTTT. Amino acid sequence: CASSAPSGKTDTQYF. J is TRBJ2-3 and V is TRBV2, with TRBD2 identical over 9 bases. Germline V lookup: CDR1 SNHLY, CDR2 FYNNEI. The trim removed 4 bases at V and 3 bases at J, leaving 5 bases unmatched. The CDR3 has 15 amino acids.

This chain connects TRBV6-5 to TRBJ1-1, with a tentative D call TRBD1 (6 bases). V was shortened by 6 bases and J by 3 bases, with 14 bases between the two germline ends. Germline-derived CDR1 and CDR2 are MNHEY and SVGAGI. The CDR3 length is 14 residues. CDR3 amino acids: CASRKLNRDTEAFF. DNA for the CDR3: TGTGCCAGCAGAAAACTTAACAGGGACACTGAAGCTTTCTTT.

The chain has TRBV5-1 and TRBJ2-2; a weak D match, TRBD2 (6 bases). V shed 3 bases and J shed 8 bases, with 20 bases lying between them. Germline values: CDR1 SGHRS, CDR2 YFSETQ. The CDR3 length is 16 residues. The CDR3 region has the DNA TGCGCCAGCAGCTCAGGGACTCTTCGGGGCACGGGGGAGCTGTTTTTT. Translated, it gives CASSSGTLRGTGELFF.

CDR3 amino acids: CASSPPGGPYEQYF. In DNA, the CDR3 is TGTGCCAGCTCACCACCGGGGGGGCCCTACGAGCAGTACTTC. The genes are TRBV18 and TRBJ2-7; a possible D gene is TRBD2 (7 bases). Between the trimmed V and J ends, which lost 0 bases and 2 bases, there was a span of 8 bases. The length of the CDR3 is 14 residues. CDR1 and CDR2 (germline): KGHSH, LQKENI.

The V and J genes are TRBV29-1 and TRBJ1-1; D is unclear. This CDR3 has 13 residues. CDR1 and CDR2 (germline): SQVTM, ANQGSEA. The ends were cut back, 5 bases at V and 0 bases at J, with 10 bases in the middle. The DNA of the CDR3 is TGCAGCGTTAGCGGGAAGATGAACACTGAAGCTTTCTTT. Translated: CSVSGKMNTEAFF. Using reference TRBV29-1 and TRBJ1-1 for the parts outside the CDR3, the full variable domain is SAVISQKPSRDICQRGTSLTIQCQVDSQVTMMFWYRQQPGQSLTLIATANQGSEATYESGFVIDKFPISRPNLTFSTLTVSNMSPEDSSIYLCSVSGKMNTEAFFGQGTRLTVV.

This clone was detected a few times. V is TRBV11-3 and J is TRBJ2-1; TRBD2 is a possible D gene (5 bases). The CDR3 totals 12 residues. Per germline, CDR1 SGHNT and CDR2 YENEEA. The germline V and J ends were trimmed by 5 bases and 7 bases, with 9 bases remaining between them. The CDR3: CASSPPGNEQFF. CDR3 bases: TGTGCCAGCAGCCCTCCGGGGAATGAGCAGTTCTTC. The entire variable domain, with the rest obtained from reference TRBV11-3 and TRBJ2-1, is as follows: EAGVVQSPRYKIIEKKQPVAFWCNPISGHNTLYWYLQNLGQGPELLIRYENEEAVDDSQLPKDRFSAERLKGVDSTLKIQPAELGDSAVYLCASSPPGNEQFFGPGTRLTVL.

A single count supports this clone. The gene calls are TRBV5-5 and TRBJ2-7; D possibly corresponds to TRBD2 (5 bases). V shed 4 bases and J shed 9 bases, with 23 bases lying between them. Germline V CDR1 and CDR2: SGHKS, YYEKEE (reference sequence). The CDR3 length is 15 residues. CDR3 coding DNA: TGTGCCAGCAGCCTAATGGTTAGCGCTTCTATCGGGCAGTACTTC. Translation: CASSLMVSASIGQYF.

This chain links TRBV6-5 with TRBJ2-7; a possible D gene is TRBD1 (6 bases). The CDR3 is 12 amino acids. Trimming removed 8 bases from V and 2 bases from J, with 10 bases in between. The germline CDR1 and CDR2 sequences are MNHEY and SVGAGI. The CDR3 coding sequence is TGTGCCAGCGGCAGGGGAACCTACGAGCAGTACTTC. It codes for CASGRGTYEQYF.

In its sample, this clone was seen once. This chain links TRBV2 with TRBJ2-6, with D unclear. There are 12 residues in the CDR3. Deletions cut 9 bases from V and 1 base from J, with 4 bases between. Germline values: CDR1 SNHLY, CDR2 FYNNEI. The CDR3 DNA reads TGTGCCAGGCTATCTGGGGCCAACGTCCTGACTTTC. Translation gives CARLSGANVLTF.